Each of the 17 T cell receptor beta chains below was sequenced from the same sample in a study of T cell changes during pregnancy in multiple sclerosis (dated by TCRdb to the late 2010s). Libraries came from the immunoSEQ multiplex PCR assay. TCRdb took this table from immuneACCESS and kept in-frame rearrangements with V and J called. Such tables lack part of the clones; where checked against another copy, unresolved V genes explain under half of the gap, and the rest is unexplained. The sample table lists about 53,000 clones, about 88% of them with a count of one. The ten largest clonotypes hold approximately 3% of the sample. This specimen was CD8+ T cells from peripheral blood mononuclear cells, taken before pregnancy. All receptors derive from a female donor with multiple sclerosis, enrolled in a pregnancy study.

V gene TRBV7-9 combines with J gene TRBJ2-5; 8 nucleotides align to TRBD2. This CDR3 comprises 17 residues. Germline V CDR1 and CDR2: SEHNR, FQNEAQ (reference sequence). V gave up 4 bases and J gave up 0 bases; unmatched junction bases: 10. The CDR3 sequence is CASSSSQGGGYQETQYF. The CDR3 coding sequence is TGTGCCAGCAGCTCCAGCCAGGGCGGGGGGTACCAAGAGACCCAGTACTTC.

This chain links TRBV9 with TRBJ2-7; perhaps TRBD1 as D (5 bases). Germline loops: CDR1 SGDLS, CDR2 YYNGEE. The CDR3 is made up of 15 amino acids. Deletions cut 0 bases from V and 1 base from J, with 11 bases between. CDR3 DNA: TGTGCCAGCAGCGTAGCCGGACAAGGGTCCTACGAGCAGTACTTC. Protein product: CASSVAGQGSYEQYF.

J is TRBJ2-3 and V is TRBV13, with D possibly matching TRBD1 (6 bases). This CDR3 is built from 13 residues. Trimming shortened V by 1 base and J by 5 bases, and 7 bases separated the two germline ends. In germline, CDR1 is PRHDT, CDR2 FYEKMQ (reference sequence). The CDR3 DNA is TGTGCCAGCAGCTTAGAGGGGGTAGATACGCAGTATTTT. Translation: CASSLEGVDTQYF.

This clone was seen just once. CDR3 bases: TGTGCCAGCAGCCCGACAGGATTCCCGAACACTGAAGCTTTCTTT. It specifies CASSPTGFPNTEAFF. This chain connects TRBV5-4 to TRBJ1-1; perhaps TRBD1 as D (6 bases). This CDR3 is built from 15 residues. Trimming cost V 4 bases and J 1 base, with 14 bases left between them. The germline CDR1 and CDR2 sequences are SGHNT and YYREEE (reference sequence). The whole variable domain, filled in from reference TRBV5-4 and TRBJ1-1, reads ETGVTQSPTHLIKTRGQQVTLRCSSQSGHNTVSWYQQALGQGPQFIFQYYREEENGRGNFPPRFSGLQFPNYSSELNVNALELDDSALYLCASSPTGFPNTEAFFGQGTRLTVV.

This clone appeared a single time. The chain links TRBV19 to TRBJ2-7; 9 nucleotides agree with TRBD1. The CDR3 is made up of 15 amino acids. V shed 6 bases and J 2 bases; nucleotides not matched to a gene: 8. In germline, CDR1 is LNHDA, CDR2 SQIVND (reference sequence). The CDR3: CASSPVTGGPYEQYF. The CDR3 DNA sequence: TGTGCCAGTAGCCCGGTCACAGGGGGCCCCTACGAGCAGTACTTC.

On this clone: The identical CDR3 is also encoded by other nucleotide sequences in the sample. CDR3 loop: CASSPPGNTEAFF. DNA of the CDR3: TGCGCCAGCAGTCCCCCAGGGAACACTGAAGCTTTCTTT. The V and J genes are TRBV4-1 and TRBJ1-1; D gene unclear. CDR3 length equals 13 residues. Trimming removed 6 bases at V and 1 base at J, with 9 bases between. CDR1 is MGHRA, CDR2 YSYEKL, per germline.

The CDR3 DNA reads as TGTGCCAGCGCGAAGGGAGGGTCTAACACTGAAGCTTTCTTT. Encoded protein: CASAKGGSNTEAFF. The rearrangement uses TRBV7-6 and TRBJ1-1; the D is unclear. The germline gives CDR1 SGHVS, CDR2 FNYEAQ. The V and J ends lost 8 bases and 2 bases respectively, with 15 bases between them. The length of the CDR3 is 14 residues. Full variable domain (remainder filled in from reference TRBV7-6 and TRBJ1-1): GAGVSQSPRYKVTKRGQDVALRCDPISGHVSLYWYRQALGQGPEFLTYFNYEAQQDKSGLPNDRFSAERPEGSISTLTIQRTEQRDSAMYRCASAKGGSNTEAFFGQGTRLTVV.

This chain links TRBV19 with TRBJ2-7; tentative D call: TRBD2 (5 bases). Trimming removed 4 bases at V and 7 bases at J, with 8 bases between. The CDR3 loop spans 11 amino acids. Per germline, CDR1 LNHDA and CDR2 SQIVND (reference sequence). The DNA of the CDR3 is TGTGCCAGTAGTACCGGCGGGGAGCAGTACTTC. This gives the protein CASSTGGEQYF.

This clone was observed a handful of times. This chain uses TRBV6-1 with TRBJ2-7; maybe TRBD1 (6 bases). The CDR3 extends over 15 amino acids. Trimming stripped 6 bases from V and 1 base from J, with 16 bases between. The germline CDR1 and CDR2 sequences are MNHNS and SASEGT. The CDR3 DNA reads as TGTGCCAGCAGCGCACAGGGCGCTTCGTCCTACGAGCAGTACTTC. Translation gives CASSAQGASSYEQYF.

The rearrangement joins TRBV6-1 to TRBJ2-7; 7 bases align to TRBD1. Germline trimming cut 6 bases from V and 6 bases from J; bases unmatched to any gene: 8. This CDR3 contains 13 residues. The V gene's germline CDR1 is MNHNS and CDR2 SASEGT. The DNA of the CDR3 is TGTGCCAGCAGCAATACAGGGGTTGGCGAGCAGTACTTC. It translates to CASSNTGVGEQYF.

The chain is built from TRBV4-3 and TRBJ2-1, with a weak D call TRBD1 (6 bases). This CDR3 is 17 amino acids long. CDR1 LGHNA and CDR2 YSLEER come from the germline V gene. Trimming took 0 bases from V and 0 from J, leaving 12 bases between them. This chain's CDR3 is CASSQEGGRSSYNEQFF. In DNA, the CDR3 is TGCGCCAGCAGCCAAGAAGGGGGACGGAGCTCCTACAATGAGCAGTTCTTC.

For this clone: The junction and the germline gene differ at one end; a read error may be behind it. The rearrangement links TRBV27 to TRBJ1-1; no reliable D call. CDR3 length: 13 amino acids. The germline CDR1 and CDR2 sequences are MNHEY and SMNVEV (reference sequence). CDR3 nucleotide sequence: TGTGCCAGCAGTTTATCGAGGACCGTCGAGGGTTCCTTT. Translating gives CASSLSRTVEGSF.

The chain carries TRBV2 and TRBJ1-2; TRBD1 might be the D (5 bases). Germline values: CDR1 SNHLY, CDR2 FYNNEI. V was cut by 5 bases and J by 5 bases, with 15 bases left in between. The length of the CDR3 is 14 residues. Here the CDR3 DNA reads TGTGCCAGCAGTTCCAGACAGTTGGGGTATGGCTACACCTTC. This translates into CASSSRQLGYGYTF.

J is TRBJ1-3 and V is TRBV7-3; no definite D call. V lost 4 bases to trimming and J lost 8 bases, with 18 bases between them. CDR3 length equals 15 residues. The germline V gene encodes CDR1 SGHTA and CDR2 FQGTGA. In nucleotides, the CDR3 is TGTGCCAGCAGCTCATCAGGTTTCCCCGGGGACACCATATATTTT. This sequence encodes CASSSSGFPGDTIYF.

The chain recombines TRBV18 with TRBJ1-1; 7 bases line up with TRBD1. This CDR3 contains 16 residues. Per germline, CDR1 KGHSH and CDR2 LQKENI. J lost 1 base, V lost 3 bases, and 8 bases had no gene match. CDR3 in amino acids: CASSPEANRGNTEAFF. The DNA for the CDR3 is TGTGCCAGCTCACCTGAGGCTAACAGGGGGAACACTGAAGCTTTCTTT.

The rearrangement uses TRBV2 and TRBJ2-7; possibly TRBD1 for D (5 bases). Trimming removed 11 bases at V and 0 bases at J, with 26 bases between. Germline loops: CDR1 SNHLY, CDR2 FYNNEI. CDR3 length equals 17 residues. The CDR3 region has the DNA TGTGCCGCGATGGCGGAACAGGCTGAACTGAGCTCCTACGAGCAGTACTTC. As protein: CAAMAEQAELSSYEQYF.

The chain uses TRBV6-5 and TRBJ2-2; TRBD1 agrees at 9 bases. CDR1 and CDR2 (germline): MNHEY, SVGAGI. V gave up 5 bases and J gave up 4 bases; unmatched junction bases: 2. The CDR3 totals 14 residues. The CDR3 loop is CASSTGGRTGELFF. In DNA form, the CDR3 reads TGTGCCAGCAGTACAGGGGGCCGCACCGGGGAGCTGTTTTTT.